The clone carrying this T cell receptor beta chain was counted only a few times. Its antigen is not known. The data stem from a study of T cells in tumors after PD-1 blockade. Turning to the study itself: Treatment was either pembrolizumab 200 mg every 3 weeks or cemiplimab 350 mg every 2 weeks. Broader study findings: Some novel exhausted tumor clones appeared in pre-treatment blood, suggesting peripheral recruitment.

The repertoire was sequenced with immunoSEQ multiplex PCR; TCRdb's copy has only in-frame clones and lacks some. The profile covers about 47,000 clones, with 65% to 85% appearing a single time and about 9.3% taken by the ten largest. V trimming: 6 bases; J trimming: 5 bases; junction bases outside the gene matches: 11. The CDR3 runs 15 residues. In germline, CDR1 is ENHRY, CDR2 SYGVKD. This clonotype was obtained from a human donor with advanced basal cell or squamous cell carcinoma (not recorded which). The sequencing used PBMCs, collected before anti-PD-1 therapy. The genes are TRBV10-3 and TRBJ2-7, with TRBD1 matching 9 bases. As DNA, the CDR3 is TGTGCCATCAGGGGTTCAGGGACAGGGTGGCACGAGCAGTACTTC. The encoded protein is CAIRGSGTGWHEQYF.